This note documents a single T cell receptor beta chain sequence. The source of the sample is a study of blood T cell repertoires in COVID-19. Assay used: immunoSEQ multiplex PCR; TCRdb lists only in-frame clones, some missing. Of 9,000 to 15,000 clones listed, almost 85% were seen once; the top ten hold approximately 40%. The specimen sequenced was peripheral blood. This receptor was obtained from a man older than 75 with acute or convalescent COVID-19.

The CDR3 region is CSAIAGGLWEQFF. Here the CDR3 DNA reads TGCAGCGCTATAGCGGGGGGGCTTTGGGAGCAGTTCTTC. This sequence joins TRBV29-1 and TRBJ2-1; TRBD2 matches 11 bases. Trimming at V came to 7 bases and at J to 10 bases, leaving 9 bases not matched to a gene. CDR3 length equals 13 residues. In germline, CDR1 is SQVTM, CDR2 ANQGSEA.